This T cell receptor beta chain was found in a study of tumor-infiltrating lymphocytes in primary liver carcinoma. Looking at the study overall: Tumor lesions were T1-T3 N0M0 and spanned roughly 4.2 to 11 cm. Regardless of tissue type, samples showed similar yields of roughly 3.65 to 7.5 million productive TCRbeta reads.

TCR beta cDNA was prepared out of roughly 450 ng total RNA by means of a constant-region primer. Sequencing libraries for TCR beta derived from three nested multiplex PCR rounds that used slightly modified ARM-PCR. The study ran its first two PCR rounds for approximately 10 cycles each, using TRBV1-TRBV30 forward primers and a C-beta reverse primer. TCRdb ran MiXCR on the multiplex PCR reads and lists one entry per CDR3 protein. This sample has over 100,000 distinct CDR3 sequences; about two thirds occur once, and the top ten carry over 8%. Each 20-30 mg portion of unsorted bulk tissue served as the source for co-extraction of RNA and DNA. Notes on the study in general: Tumor-adjacent and tumor-blood pairs shared a smaller degree of overlap than tumor region pairs.

The germline V gene encodes CDR1 SEHNR and CDR2 FQNEAQ (reference sequence). The germline V and J ends were trimmed by 3 bases and 1 base, with 15 bases remaining between them. CDR3 length equals 16 residues. With regard to this clonotype: The antigen is not known. One base away lies a much larger clone, so this may be a sequencing read error.

The sequence was obtained from a woman in her fifties or sixties with primary liver carcinoma and hepatitis B virus infection. The chain joins TRBV7-9 to TRBJ2-5; D is perhaps TRBD1 (6 bases). Sequencing input: tumor-adjacent normal liver tissue. CDR3 residues: CASSLGAGSFQETQYF. In DNA, the CDR3 is TGTGCCAGCAGCTTGGGGGCGGGCAGCTTCCAAGAGACCCAGTACTTC.